The rows below give T cell receptor beta chains drawn from one sample of a study of T-cell memory formation after mild COVID-19. TCRdb itself ran the 5' RACE reads through MiXCR, one entry per CDR3 protein. The sample holds hundreds of thousands of distinct CDR3 sequences, 18% seen once. Sequencing input: PBMCs or a T cell subset sorted from them (not recorded which). The receptors here all came from an adult woman who had mild COVID-19 (a few samples of this study predate the infection). Cell type and time point are not known. Both conserved end residues are part of each CDR3. The D gene is left open where the match is weak. Rows give clone size only sometimes, using once, few, many, or a class for an expanded clone.

d_call: NA; cdr3_length: 13; clone_size: NA; v_call: TRBV4-1; j_call: TRBJ1-2; cdr3_aa: CASSHRNSEGYTF; cdr3_nt: TGCGCCAGCAGCCACCGAAATAGTGAGGGCTACACCTTC
d_call: TRBD1; cdr3_length: 15; clone_size: NA; v_call: TRBV12-3/TRBV12-4; j_call: TRBJ2-2; cdr3_aa: CASRQQGANTGELFF; cdr3_nt: TGTGCCAGCAGACAACAGGGGGCGAACACCGGGGAGCTGTTTTTT
d_call: NA; cdr3_length: 14; clone_size: NA; v_call: TRBV12-3/TRBV12-4; j_call: TRBJ1-1; cdr3_aa: CASTPTLVNTEAFF; cdr3_nt: TGTGCCAGCACCCCGACGTTGGTGAACACTGAAGCTTTCTTT
d_call: NA; cdr3_length: 13; clone_size: many; v_call: TRBV7-3; j_call: TRBJ2-5; cdr3_aa: CASSSSPQETQYF; cdr3_nt: TGTGCCAGCAGCTCCAGCCCCCAAGAGACCCAGTACTTC
d_call: TRBD2; cdr3_length: 15; clone_size: NA; v_call: TRBV9; j_call: TRBJ2-5; cdr3_aa: CASSETSGRYETQYF; cdr3_nt: TGTGCCAGCAGCGAGACTAGCGGGAGGTACGAGACCCAGTACTTC
d_call: NA; cdr3_length: 14; clone_size: many; v_call: TRBV9; j_call: TRBJ1-1; cdr3_aa: CASSAGPVNTEAFF; cdr3_nt: TGTGCCAGCAGCGCAGGGCCAGTGAACACTGAAGCTTTCTTT
d_call: TRBD2; cdr3_length: 17; clone_size: NA; v_call: TRBV2; j_call: TRBJ2-7; cdr3_aa: CASSGTSGRAGAYEQYF; cdr3_nt: TGTGCCAGCAGTGGGACTAGCGGGAGGGCCGGGGCCTACGAGCAGTACTTC
d_call: NA; cdr3_length: 14; clone_size: NA; v_call: TRBV5-1; j_call: TRBJ1-1; cdr3_aa: CASSPQGFRTEAFF; cdr3_nt: TGCGCCAGCAGCCCTCAGGGGTTTCGCACTGAAGCTTTCTTT
d_call: TRBD1; cdr3_length: 14; clone_size: NA; v_call: TRBV19; j_call: TRBJ2-1; cdr3_aa: CASGPGQGYAEQFF; cdr3_nt: TGTGCCAGCGGCCCGGGACAGGGGTATGCTGAGCAGTTCTTC
d_call: NA; cdr3_length: 14; clone_size: NA; v_call: TRBV27; j_call: TRBJ2-7; cdr3_aa: CASSLGSLFHEQYF; cdr3_nt: TGTGCCAGCAGTTTAGGCTCCCTTTTCCACGAGCAGTACTTC
d_call: TRBD1; cdr3_length: 17; clone_size: few; v_call: TRBV5-6; j_call: TRBJ2-6; cdr3_aa: CASSTGQAPSGANVLTF; cdr3_nt: TGTGCCAGCAGCACGGGACAGGCCCCCTCTGGGGCCAACGTCCTGACTTTC
d_call: NA; cdr3_length: 12; clone_size: NA; v_call: TRBV7-9; j_call: TRBJ2-3; cdr3_aa: CASSLTVDTQYF; cdr3_nt: TGTGCCAGCAGCTTAACGGTGGATACGCAGTATTTT
d_call: TRBD2; cdr3_length: 17; clone_size: NA; v_call: TRBV18; j_call: TRBJ2-7; cdr3_aa: CASSPGLAGGHLYEQYF; cdr3_nt: TGTGCCAGCTCCCCCGGACTAGCGGGAGGTCACCTCTACGAGCAGTACTTC
d_call: TRBD1; cdr3_length: 13; clone_size: few; v_call: TRBV20-1; j_call: TRBJ2-3; cdr3_aa: CSAQDRGTDTQYF; cdr3_nt: TGCAGTGCTCAAGACAGGGGCACAGATACGCAGTATTTT
d_call: NA; cdr3_length: 13; clone_size: few; v_call: TRBV5-1; j_call: TRBJ2-1; cdr3_aa: CASSLVLDNEQFF; cdr3_nt: TGCGCCAGCAGCTTGGTCCTGGACAATGAGCAGTTCTTC
d_call: TRBD2; cdr3_length: 20; clone_size: few; v_call: TRBV7-6; j_call: TRBJ2-2; cdr3_aa: CASSLVSERERGLGGGELFF; cdr3_nt: TGTGCCAGCAGCTTAGTCTCAGAGCGGGAGCGTGGATTAGGTGGCGGGGAGCTGTTTTTT
d_call: NA; cdr3_length: 13; clone_size: many; v_call: TRBV7-8; j_call: TRBJ1-1; cdr3_aa: CASSRGGVKQAFF; cdr3_nt: TGTGCCAGCAGCCGCGGTGGGGTCAAGCAAGCTTTCTTT
d_call: TRBD1; cdr3_length: 18; clone_size: once; v_call: TRBV20-1; j_call: TRBJ2-7; cdr3_aa: CSARVQQPTRTGSYEQYF; cdr3_nt: TGCAGTGCTAGAGTCCAACAACCCACCCGGACAGGTTCCTACGAGCAGTACTTC
d_call: TRBD2; cdr3_length: 15; clone_size: NA; v_call: TRBV7-8; j_call: TRBJ2-1; cdr3_aa: CASSSTSGRRSEQFF; cdr3_nt: TGTGCCAGCAGCTCGACTAGCGGGAGACGGAGTGAGCAGTTCTTC
d_call: NA; cdr3_length: 13; clone_size: many; v_call: TRBV6-5; j_call: TRBJ2-4; cdr3_aa: CASSYSAKNIQYF; cdr3_nt: TGTGCCAGCAGTTACTCAGCCAAAAACATTCAGTACTTC
d_call: NA; cdr3_length: 13; clone_size: NA; v_call: TRBV20-1; j_call: TRBJ2-1; cdr3_aa: CSAEPKEDDEQFF; cdr3_nt: TGCAGTGCCGAACCCAAAGAAGACGATGAGCAGTTCTTC
d_call: NA; cdr3_length: 14; clone_size: few; v_call: TRBV20-1; j_call: TRBJ2-1; cdr3_aa: CSARPRTSYNEQFF; cdr3_nt: TGCAGTGCTAGACCCCGGACCTCCTACAATGAGCAGTTCTTC
d_call: NA; cdr3_length: 15; clone_size: few; v_call: TRBV7-2; j_call: TRBJ1-5; cdr3_aa: CASSLDSAVNQPQHF; cdr3_nt: TGTGCCAGCAGCTTAGACAGCGCCGTTAATCAGCCCCAGCATTTT
d_call: TRBD1; cdr3_length: 14; clone_size: few; v_call: TRBV5-1; j_call: TRBJ2-2; cdr3_aa: CASGDRSEAGELFF; cdr3_nt: TGCGCCAGCGGGGACAGGTCCGAAGCCGGGGAGCTGTTTTTT
d_call: TRBD1; cdr3_length: 15; clone_size: few; v_call: TRBV12-3/TRBV12-4; j_call: TRBJ1-2; cdr3_aa: CASNNRDRGIYGYTF; cdr3_nt: TGTGCCAGCAACAATCGGGACAGGGGCATCTATGGCTACACCTTC
d_call: NA; cdr3_length: 15; clone_size: NA; v_call: TRBV5-1; j_call: TRBJ2-1; cdr3_aa: CASRVGLKSYNEQFF; cdr3_nt: TGCGCCAGCAGGGTTGGTCTCAAATCCTACAATGAGCAGTTCTTC
d_call: NA; cdr3_length: 14; clone_size: NA; v_call: TRBV6-5; j_call: TRBJ1-1; cdr3_aa: CASSYQGLGTEAFF; cdr3_nt: TGTGCCAGCAGTTACCAGGGGCTGGGCACTGAAGCTTTCTTT
d_call: TRBD1; cdr3_length: 16; clone_size: few; v_call: TRBV9; j_call: TRBJ1-1; cdr3_aa: CASSVDGTGELTEAFF; cdr3_nt: TGTGCCAGCAGCGTAGACGGGACAGGAGAACTTACTGAAGCTTTCTTT
d_call: TRBD1; cdr3_length: 14; clone_size: NA; v_call: TRBV5-1; j_call: TRBJ2-7; cdr3_aa: CASSPEGGGYEQYF; cdr3_nt: TGCGCCAGCAGCCCGGAAGGGGGCGGATACGAGCAGTACTTC
d_call: NA; cdr3_length: 11; clone_size: few; v_call: TRBV29-1; j_call: TRBJ2-7; cdr3_aa: CSAERGYEQYF; cdr3_nt: TGCAGCGCCGAACGGGGGTACGAGCAGTACTTC